This TCR beta chain is from a study of blood T cell repertoires in COVID-19. Study overall: Samples representing acute and convalescent COVID-19 were sourced from the United States, Italy and Spain.

Assay: immunoSEQ multiplex PCR; the TCRdb copy retains only in-frame clones and omits some. Seen here are tens of thousands of clones, about 70% observed once, and the top ten hold 8.8%. This CDR3 spans 16 amino acids. Germline V gene sequence: CDR1 MNHEY, CDR2 SVGEGT. J lost 9 bases, V lost 2 bases, and 12 bases had no gene match. The specimen was peripheral blood. This chain uses TRBV6-2 or TRBV6-3 with TRBJ2-1; 8 bases map to TRBD1. The receptor was isolated from a woman in her seventies with acute or convalescent COVID-19. The CDR3: CASSYPYGQGYGEQFF. The CDR3 nucleotides read TGTGCCAGCAGTTACCCTTACGGACAGGGCTACGGTGAGCAGTTCTTC.